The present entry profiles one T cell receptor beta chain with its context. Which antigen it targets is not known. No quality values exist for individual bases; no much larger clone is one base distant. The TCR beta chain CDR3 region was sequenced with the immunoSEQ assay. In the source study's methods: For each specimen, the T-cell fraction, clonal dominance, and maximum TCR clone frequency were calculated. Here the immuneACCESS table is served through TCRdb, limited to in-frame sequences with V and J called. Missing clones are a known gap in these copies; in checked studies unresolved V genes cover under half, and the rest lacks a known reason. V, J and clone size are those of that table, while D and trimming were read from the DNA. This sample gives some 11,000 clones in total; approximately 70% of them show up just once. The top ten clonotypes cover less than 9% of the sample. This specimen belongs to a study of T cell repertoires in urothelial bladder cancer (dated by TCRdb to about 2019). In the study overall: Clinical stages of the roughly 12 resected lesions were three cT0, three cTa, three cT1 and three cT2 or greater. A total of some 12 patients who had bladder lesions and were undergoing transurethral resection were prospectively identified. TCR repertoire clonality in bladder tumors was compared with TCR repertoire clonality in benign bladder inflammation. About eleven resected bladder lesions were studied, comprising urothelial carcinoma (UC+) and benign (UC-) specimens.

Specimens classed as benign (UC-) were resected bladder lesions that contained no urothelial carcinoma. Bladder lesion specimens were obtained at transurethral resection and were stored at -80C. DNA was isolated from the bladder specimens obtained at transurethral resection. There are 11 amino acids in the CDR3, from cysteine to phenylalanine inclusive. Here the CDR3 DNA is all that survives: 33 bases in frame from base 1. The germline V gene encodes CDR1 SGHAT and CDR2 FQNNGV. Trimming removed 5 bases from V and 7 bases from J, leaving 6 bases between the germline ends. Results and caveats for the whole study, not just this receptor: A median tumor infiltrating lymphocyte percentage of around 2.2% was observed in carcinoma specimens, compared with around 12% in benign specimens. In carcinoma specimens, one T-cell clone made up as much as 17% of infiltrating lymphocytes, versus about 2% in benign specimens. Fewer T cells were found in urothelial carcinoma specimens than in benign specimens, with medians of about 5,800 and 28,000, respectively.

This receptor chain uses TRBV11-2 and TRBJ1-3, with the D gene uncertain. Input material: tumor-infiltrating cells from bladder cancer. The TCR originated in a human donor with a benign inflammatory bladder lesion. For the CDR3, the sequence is CASSQGNTIYF. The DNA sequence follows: TGTGCCAGCAGCCAAGGGAACACCATATATTTT.